The T cell receptor (beta chain) described here comes from a study of spatial heterogeneity in lung cancer. Time point noted: blood at routine non-recurrence follow-up after resection. In its sample, this clonotype was seen a few times. TCRdb processed the 5' RACE reads anew with MiXCR; each CDR3 protein has one entry. This sample has about 47,000 distinct CDR3 sequences; 12% occur once, and the top ten carry roughly 32%. The specimen was PBMCs, collected at follow-up. The sequence was obtained from a male donor with early-stage non-small cell lung cancer.

The CDR3 region has the DNA TGTGCCAGCAGCCGGCGGGAGGAAACGAATGAGCAGTTCTTC. Protein: CASSRREETNEQFF. The chain joins TRBV7-2 to TRBJ2-1; 8 nucleotides match TRBD2. With V trimmed by 5 bases and J by 7 bases, 7 bases remained unmatched. The CDR3 is 14 amino acids. The germline gives CDR1 SGHTA, CDR2 FQGNSA.